This entry lists 25 T cell receptor beta chains sequenced from one sample in a study of graft-versus-host responses after intestinal transplantation. Their antigens remain unidentified. TCRdb keeps only in-frame clones here, not all; method: immunoSEQ multiplex PCR. The sample lists 95,000 to 150,000 clones, about 95% occurring once. Sequenced here: unstimulated CD8+ T cells sorted from spleen or lymph node cells, sampled before intestinal transplant. All receptors come from a human donor who received an intestinal transplant.

The V gene is TRBV4-1, the J gene TRBJ2-5; TRBD2 matches at 8 bases. The trim removed 0 bases at V and 5 bases at J, leaving 5 bases unmatched. CDR3 length: 15 amino acids. Germline CDR1 MGHRA, CDR2 YSYEKL. The CDR3 protein is CASSQEREEWETQYF. The CDR3 DNA reads TGCGCCAGCAGCCAAGAGCGGGAGGAGTGGGAGACCCAGTACTTC.

The rearrangement joins TRBV28 to TRBJ1-2, with D uncertain. Germline CDR1 MDHEN, CDR2 SYDVKM. The V gene lost 3 bases and the J gene lost 5 bases, with 22 bases spanning the gap. The CDR3 is 17 amino acids. The CDR3 reads CASSFGPLGGHWYGYTF. Written as DNA, the CDR3 is TGTGCCAGCAGTTTCGGCCCACTAGGAGGCCATTGGTATGGCTACACCTTC.

In the case of this clone: The germline gene is not matched at one end of the junction; a read error may be the cause. V and J are TRBV28 and TRBJ1-2, with D possibly TRBD1 on 5 matching bases. In germline, CDR1 is MDHEN, CDR2 SYDVKM. The CDR3 loop spans 11 amino acids. In DNA form, the CDR3 reads TGTGCCAGCAGTTTAGGGGCAGTGACTCTCTTC. Translated, it gives CASSLGAVTLF.

The chain recombines TRBV6-6 with TRBJ2-5; D may be TRBD2 (5 bases). Germline V lookup: CDR1 MNHNY, CDR2 SVGAGI (reference sequence). Trimming removed 2 bases from V and 5 bases from J, with 9 bases in between. The CDR3 contains 13 residues. CDR3 in DNA: TGTGCCAGCAGTTACCAGGAGCGGGAGACCCAGTACTTC. Its translation: CASSYQERETQYF.

This sequence joins TRBV28 and TRBJ2-5; no definite D call. Trimming left V 2 bases short and J 5 bases short, with 18 bases between. The length of the CDR3 is 16 residues. CDR1 and CDR2 from the germline V gene are MDHEN and SYDVKM. The CDR3 spells CASSLRPRRKRETQYF. Here the CDR3 DNA reads TGTGCCAGCAGTTTACGGCCTCGGCGAAAAAGGGAGACCCAGTACTTC.

This clone was found once. The rearrangement links TRBV7-8 to TRBJ2-7, with D unclear. This CDR3 is built from 11 residues. The ends were cut back, 8 bases at V and 2 bases at J, with 7 bases in the middle. The germline gives CDR1 SGHVS, CDR2 FQNEAQ. CDR3 in DNA: TGTGCCAGCGGCGCCACCTACGAGCAGTACTTC. Translation: CASGATYEQYF.

The gene calls are TRBV28 and TRBJ2-7; 13 nucleotides match TRBD2. This CDR3 comprises 17 residues. J was trimmed by 6 bases and V by 5 bases; bases with no gene match: 13. CDR1 and CDR2 (germline): MDHEN, SYDVKM. DNA for the CDR3: TGTGCCAGCAGTGAACCGGGACTAGCGGGAACTAAATCCGAGCAGTACTTC. This gives the protein CASSEPGLAGTKSEQYF.

This clone was counted a single time. V is TRBV11-2 and J is TRBJ2-3, with a tentative D call TRBD2 (5 bases). Trimming removed 0 bases from V and 2 bases from J, with 24 bases in between. The CDR3 runs to 20 residues. Germline-derived CDR1 and CDR2 are SGHAT and FQNNGV. CDR3 residues: CASSLEIPSLARRHTDTQYF. The CDR3 DNA sequence: TGTGCCAGCAGCTTAGAAATCCCCAGCTTAGCGCGCCGTCACACAGATACGCAGTATTTT.

V usage is TRBV5-4 and J usage is TRBJ1-2, with a possible D match to TRBD1 (5 bases). In germline, CDR1 is SGHNT, CDR2 YYREEE (reference sequence). V was cut by 2 bases and J by 5 bases, with 10 bases left in between. The CDR3 is 13 residues long. The CDR3 protein is CASSLGVFYGYTF. The CDR3, as DNA: TGTGCCAGCAGCTTAGGGGTTTTTTATGGCTACACCTTC.

This chain uses TRBV15 with TRBJ1-5, with D uncertain. From germline, CDR1 is LNHNV and CDR2 YYDKDF (reference sequence). Trimming removed 5 bases at V and 8 bases at J, with 16 bases between. The CDR3 contains 14 residues. In DNA form, the CDR3 reads TGTGCCACCAGCTCAGTGAGGATCAGTGAGCCCCAGCATTTT. It specifies CATSSVRISEPQHF.

The V gene is TRBV28, the J gene TRBJ1-2; D perhaps matches TRBD1 (6 bases). Trimming stripped 6 bases from V and 2 bases from J, with 22 bases between. The CDR3 covers 17 residues. Germline V gene sequence: CDR1 MDHEN, CDR2 SYDVKM. CDR3 protein: CASRSSGENRANYGYTF. CDR3 DNA: TGTGCCAGCAGATCGTCGGGGGAGAACAGGGCCAACTATGGCTACACCTTC.

This clone showed up just a few times. CDR3 protein: CASSPHLDNEKLFF. For the CDR3, the DNA is TGTGCCAGTAGTCCACACCTGGATAATGAAAAACTGTTTTTT. The V and J genes are TRBV19 and TRBJ1-4; D unclear. Germline CDR1 reads LNHDA; CDR2 reads SQIVND (reference sequence). V lost 5 bases to trimming and J lost 4 bases, with 11 bases between them. The CDR3 runs to 14 residues.

This chain links TRBV19 with TRBJ2-1; the D is unclear. Trimming cost V 6 bases and J 7 bases, with 10 bases left between them. The CDR3 runs 12 residues. Looked up from germline, CDR1 is LNHDA and CDR2 is SQIVND (reference sequence). CDR3 sequence reads: CASSQFRNEQFF. The CDR3 region has the DNA TGTGCCAGTAGCCAGTTTAGGAATGAGCAGTTCTTC.

This clone was observed a single time. This chain joins TRBV4-1 and TRBJ2-2; TRBD1 matches 9 bases. Germline-derived CDR1 and CDR2 are MGHRA and YSYEKL. V gave up 0 bases and J gave up 4 bases; unmatched junction bases: 3. This CDR3 has 16 amino acids. The CDR3 spells CASSQEWTGATGELFF. In DNA, the CDR3 is TGCGCCAGCAGCCAAGAGTGGACAGGGGCCACCGGGGAGCTGTTTTTT.

V and J are TRBV19 and TRBJ2-5, with D hard to call. The J call may be in error: the DNA end matches TRBJ2-7 better. The CDR3 consists of 11 residues. CDR1 LNHDA and CDR2 SQIVND come from the germline V gene (reference sequence). The CDR3 is CASSIGYEQYF. The CDR3 DNA reads as TGTGCCAGTAGTATAGGGTACGAGCAGTACTTC.

V and J are TRBV9 and TRBJ2-3; D gene ambiguous. The CDR3 loop spans 13 amino acids. V lost 2 bases, J lost 1 base, and 5 bases lay in between. Per germline, CDR1 SGDLS and CDR2 YYNGEE. This CDR3 is CASSVFGTDTQYF. The DNA for the CDR3 is TGTGCCAGCAGCGTCTTCGGCACAGATACGCAGTATTTT.

The genes are TRBV7-9 and TRBJ2-1; D is undetermined. V lost 6 bases, J lost 5 bases, and 14 bases lay in between. The CDR3 contains 14 residues. Germline V gene data show CDR1 as SEHNR and CDR2 as FQNEAQ (reference sequence). The CDR3 loop reads CASSPAEINNEQFF. In nucleotides, the CDR3 is TGTGCCAGCAGTCCCGCCGAGATTAACAATGAGCAGTTCTTC.

V is TRBV30 and J is TRBJ2-7; 10 bases fit TRBD2. The CDR3 extends over 19 amino acids. Germline V gene lookup returns CDR1 GTSNPN and CDR2 SVGIG (reference sequence). The junction had 21 bases not matched to a gene; V was cut back by 2 bases and J by 5 bases. The CDR3 DNA reads TGTGCCTGGAGTCCCCCCAGGGGCCGAGGAGCGGGAGGGTCCCACGAGCAGTACTTC. Translated: CAWSPPRGRGAGGSHEQYF.

V is TRBV28 and J is TRBJ2-7; D ambiguous. CDR1 is MDHEN and CDR2 is SYDVKM in the germline V gene. CDR3 size: 16 residues. The V gene lost 2 bases and the J gene lost 1 base, with 15 bases spanning the gap. CDR3 residues: CASSLVIGHQSYEQYF. In nucleotides, the CDR3 is TGTGCCAGCAGTTTAGTAATAGGGCACCAGTCCTACGAGCAGTACTTC.

This clone was seen just once. This sequence joins TRBV11-2 and TRBJ2-7, with 10 bases identical to TRBD2. The CDR3 totals 18 residues. The J segment lost 7 bases and the V segment lost 3 bases, leaving 18 bases of the junction unmatched. Per germline, CDR1 SGHAT and CDR2 FQNNGV. For the CDR3, the DNA is TGTGCCAGCAGCTTCAGGGGACCCTGGGAGCGGGAGGGGATTGAGCAGTACTTC. Its protein is CASSFRGPWEREGIEQYF.

The J gene is TRBJ1-5, the V gene TRBV18; D unresolved. CDR1 is KGHSH and CDR2 is LQKENI in the germline V gene. The CDR3 extends over 17 amino acids. Deletions cut 3 bases from V and 7 bases from J, with 22 bases between. CDR3 amino acids: CASSPYHTGRGRQPQHF. The CDR3 DNA sequence: TGTGCCAGCTCACCTTACCACACTGGCAGAGGAAGACAGCCCCAGCATTTT. The full variable domain, in which reference TRBV18 and TRBJ1-5 provide the parts outside the CDR3, is NAGVMQNPRHLVRRRGQEARLRCSPMKGHSHVYWYRQLPEEGLKFMVYLQKENIIDESGMPKERFSAEFPKEGPSILRIQQVVRGDSAAYFCASSPYHTGRGRQPQHFGDGTRLSIL.

V usage is TRBV6-6 and J usage is TRBJ1-5, with D possibly TRBD1 on 6 matching bases. V was pared by 6 bases and J by 4 bases, with 13 bases between. The germline V gene has CDR1 MNHNY and CDR2 SVGAGI (reference sequence). The CDR3 runs to 14 residues. The CDR3 region has the DNA TGTGCCAGCAGCACGGGGGGGCTTAATCAGCCCCAGCATTTT. This sequence encodes CASSTGGLNQPQHF.

The rearrangement uses TRBV9 and TRBJ2-5; tentatively, D is TRBD2 (6 bases). The J call may be mistaken, given a closer DNA end match to TRBJ2-7. Germline loops: CDR1 SGDLS, CDR2 YYNGEE. This CDR3 is 15 amino acids long. The CDR3 is CASSVGFGTSYEQYF. CDR3 DNA sequence: TGTGCCAGCAGCGTTGGGTTCGGGACTTCCTACGAGCAGTACTTC.

V gene TRBV27 combines with J gene TRBJ1-1; tentative D call: TRBD1 (6 bases). V lost 4 bases, J lost 5 bases, and 11 bases lay in between. This CDR3 is built from 13 residues. CDR1 MNHEY and CDR2 SMNVEV come from the germline V gene (reference sequence). CDR3 nucleotide sequence: TGTGCCAGCAGTTGGGGGGCTGTAACTGAAGCTTTCTTT. This translates into CASSWGAVTEAFF.

The chain carries TRBV19 and TRBJ2-2, with D hard to call. CDR3 length: 14 residues. Looked up from germline, CDR1 is LNHDA and CDR2 is SQIVND (reference sequence). Trimming removed 3 bases from V and 0 bases from J, with 5 bases in between. The CDR3 loop is CASSMWPNTGELFF. CDR3 in DNA: TGTGCCAGTAGTATGTGGCCGAACACCGGGGAGCTGTTTTTT.